This T cell receptor beta chain emerged from a study of long-term antiretroviral therapy in people with HIV. As for this clone: What it binds is unknown.

Researchers report immunoSEQ v3.0 was run at survey level. Profiled with immunoSEQ multiplex PCR; TCRdb holds only in-frame clones, not every one. There are some 13,000 clones in the sample; less than 85% occur only once, and about an eighth lies in the top ten. General observations from the study: The range of CDR3 lengths in HIV repertoires proved narrower than that found in controls.

This receptor was obtained from a man aged 40-55 years with HIV. This specimen consisted of unsorted PBMCs, obtained 3.2 years before starting antiretroviral therapy.

The CDR3 DNA reads as TGTGCTAGTGGCCCCGGGACAGGGCAAGAGACCCAGTACTTC. As protein: CASGPGTGQETQYF. This chain joins TRBV12-5 and TRBJ2-5; TRBD1 agrees at 9 bases. The length of the CDR3 is 14 residues. Germline CDR1 and CDR2: LGHNT and FRNRAP. Trimming at V came to 6 bases and at J to 2 bases, leaving 4 bases not matched to a gene. Full variable domain (rest looked up from reference TRBV12-5 and TRBJ2-5): DARVTQTPRHKVTEMGQEVTMRCQPILGHNTVFWYRQTMMQGLELLAYFRNRAPLDDSGMPKDRFSAEMPDATLATLKIQPSEPRDSAVYFCASGPGTGQETQYFGPGTRLLVL.